The 11 T cell receptor beta chains below come from one sample, sequenced in a study of cytomegalovirus exposure and HLA in healthy donors. It was with 60 Vbeta and 13 Jbeta primers that the PCR ran. Sequencing was performed with immunoSEQ multiplex PCR; in TCRdb, only in-frame clones are kept and a portion is missing. The data hold approximately 150,000 clones, with around 73% observed a single time. What was sequenced was PBMCs. The receptors were sampled from a woman aged 18-29 years in good health and CMV-seropositive.

The rearrangement uses TRBV7-9 and TRBJ1-3, with 7 bases that match TRBD1. CDR1 is SEHNR, CDR2 FQNEAQ, per germline (reference sequence). V lost 3 bases and J lost 0; bases outside the gene matches: 2. This CDR3 has 15 amino acids. This CDR3 reads CASSLTGSSGNTIYF. CDR3 DNA sequence: TGTGCCAGCAGCTTGACAGGGAGCTCTGGAAACACCATATATTTT.

This chain uses TRBV4-2 with TRBJ2-7, with 9 bases that match TRBD1. The CDR3 is made up of 14 amino acids. V lost 3 bases and J lost 4; bases outside the gene matches: 4. Germline values: CDR1 LGHNA, CDR2 YNFKEQ. The CDR3 loop reads CASSHTGGSYEQYF. In DNA form, the CDR3 reads TGTGCCAGCAGCCATACAGGGGGCTCTTACGAGCAGTACTTC.

The chain's CDR3 is CASSVDGGATYEQYF. The CDR3 nucleotides are TGCGCCAGCAGTGTCGATGGAGGGGCGACCTACGAGCAGTACTTC. The chain employs TRBV10-2 and TRBJ2-7, with D maybe TRBD2 (6 bases). The V end lost 4 bases, the J end lost 2 bases, and 15 bases lay between the germline ends. Looked up from germline, CDR1 is WSHSY and CDR2 is SAAADI. The CDR3 loop spans 15 amino acids.

The V gene is TRBV21-1, the J gene TRBJ2-6; the table's D call, TRBD1, has no DNA check behind it. TRBV21-1 is assigned pseudogene status. This CDR3 region has 17 residues. CDR3 region: CASSKRGQSSGANVLTF. The CDR3 nucleotides read TGTGCCAGCAGCAAGCGGGGACAGAGCTCTGGGGCCAACGTCCTGACTTTC.

This clone was seen more than once but under ten times. The chain links TRBV6-1 to TRBJ2-3; maybe TRBD2 (5 bases). The CDR3 has 15 amino acids. Germline CDR1 and CDR2: MNHNS and SASEGT. V was shortened by 2 bases and J by 1 base, with 10 bases between the two germline ends. CDR3 nucleotides: TGTGCCAGCAGTGAATCCCTCGGGGGCACAGATACGCAGTATTTT. Residues: CASSESLGGTDTQYF.

This clone is a singleton in its sample. The chain has TRBV7-6 and TRBJ2-1, with a tentative D call TRBD1 (5 bases). CDR1 is SGHVS and CDR2 is FNYEAQ in the germline V gene. V shed 5 bases and J shed 7 bases, with 15 bases lying between them. The CDR3 runs 14 residues. In DNA form, the CDR3 reads TGTGCCAGCAGCACTCGGACACACAGGAATGAGCAGTTCTTC. Translated: CASSTRTHRNEQFF.

This sequence joins TRBV25-1 and TRBJ2-7; D is perhaps TRBD1 (5 bases). The CDR3 loop spans 17 amino acids. V shed 4 bases and J shed 3 bases, with 22 bases lying between them. Per the germline V gene, CDR1 is MGHDK and CDR2 is SYGVNS. CDR3 coding DNA: TGTGCCAGCAGTGGTTCTTTACAGGAGTTTGGCCTCTACGAGCAGTACTTC. Protein: CASSGSLQEFGLYEQYF.

The J gene is TRBJ2-5, the V gene TRBV9; TRBD1 matches 9 bases. CDR3 length: 15 residues. Germline CDR1 is SGDLS and CDR2 is YYNGEE. Trimming removed 4 bases from V and 3 bases from J; junction bases left unmatched: 7. The DNA of the CDR3 is TGTGCCAGCAGCTCACAAACAGGGGGCAAAGAGACCCAGTACTTC. This codes for CASSSQTGGKETQYF. The full variable domain, its missing parts supplied by reference TRBV9 and TRBJ2-5, is DSGVTQTPKHLITATGQRVTLRCSPRSGDLSVYWYQQSLDQGLQFLIQYYNGEERAKGNILERFSAQQFPDLHSELNLSSLELGDSALYFCASSSQTGGKETQYFGPGTRLLVL.

The gene calls are TRBV7-3 and TRBJ2-7; 7 bases fit TRBD2. Germline CDR1 is SGHTA and CDR2 is FQGTGA. The V segment lost 8 bases and the J segment 12 bases; nucleotides outside the gene matches: 10. The CDR3 is 11 residues long. The CDR3 DNA sequence: TGTGCCAGCGCACTTACGGGGGGACGGTACTTC. Encoded protein: CASALTGGRYF.

This clone came up a few times. This chain connects TRBV30 to TRBJ1-5, with unresolved D. Germline V lookup: CDR1 GTSNPN, CDR2 SVGIG (reference sequence). V was trimmed by 4 bases and J by 2 bases, leaving 9 bases between them. The CDR3 sequence is 13 residues long. This CDR3 is CAWTGEGNQPQHF. CDR3 coding DNA: TGTGCCTGGACCGGGGAGGGCAATCAGCCCCAGCATTTT.

This clone was counted between two and nine times. The rearrangement uses TRBV6-1 and TRBJ1-2; D possibly corresponds to TRBD1 (5 bases). CDR3 size: 12 residues. Germline CDR1 MNHNS, CDR2 SASEGT. The V gene lost 3 bases and the J gene lost 9 bases, with 11 bases spanning the gap. The DNA of the CDR3 is TGTGCCAGCAGTGATGGGGGAGGCCGCTACACCTTC. Translation gives CASSDGGGRYTF.